The sequence of this TCR beta chain was determined in a study of response to subunit inactivated influenza vaccine. Whole-study results and caveats: The authors offered the suggestion that each seasonal influenza vaccination recruits few new T cells.

Turning to this clonotype: Its matching antigen is unknown.

In TCRdb, the RT-PCR reads were re-called with MiXCR into one record per CDR3 protein. The repertoire holds over 450,000 distinct CDR3 sequences, approximately 13% seen once, with about an eighth in the top ten. Trimming cost V 2 bases and J 11 bases, with 15 bases left between them. The CDR3 length is 13 residues. Germline CDR1 is SGHAT and CDR2 is FQNNGV. The J gene is TRBJ1-1, the V gene TRBV11-2; TRBD1 might be the D (6 bases). Specimen: PBMCs from blood, collected about 6 weeks after vaccination. The source of this sequence is a man aged 50-59 years who received an inactivated influenza vaccine. CDR3 loop: CASSLLQGSRAFF. In DNA, the CDR3 is TGTGCCAGCAGCTTATTACAGGGCAGTCGGGCTTTCTTT.